Below, one TCR beta chain is given with its context. What antigen it recognizes has not been identified. Within one base of it there is no much larger clone, and no base qualities were kept. The data belong to a study of identical twins (dated by TCRdb to about 2016). Concerning the study at large: To test whether fetal clonotypes persist, the study used deep sequencing on TCR alpha and beta repertoires from monozygotic twins, unrelated adults of various ages, and cord blood. Replicate twin experiments were performed at different times using different library preparation protocols to rule out contamination. The paper as a whole reports these results and caveats: Zero-insertion analyses could be partly confounded by invariant T cells such as MAIT and iNKT, although diverse VJ usage argued against such confounding for most clonotypes. Abundant cord blood beta clonotypes carried fewer insertions; young adult naive repertoires showed a weaker similar trend, while memory repertoires showed none. Out-of-frame TCR alpha sequences shared between twins showed an excess of low generation-probability sequences compared with coincidental sharing between unrelated individuals. In monozygotic twins, recombination models systematically underestimated out-of-frame TCR alpha sharing, but the models matched the sharing seen between unrelated individuals. In beta out-of-frame sequences, excess twin sharing was weaker, because having fewer shared sequences lowered the signal-to-noise ratio. Because the same donors could not be followed over many years, the conclusions depended on cross-sectional statistical analysis.

Every donor was a healthy Caucasian. Three pairs of female monozygotic twins, all aged about 18 to 29 years, made up the twin cohort. RNA for TCR libraries was isolated from peripheral blood mononuclear cells. To prepare the library, 5' RACE was applied. Sequencing was performed on an Illumina HiSeq 2000. A universal primer binding site was introduced by template switching, and a unique molecular identifier was present in the final cDNA, enabling accurate counting of TCR cDNA molecules. Specific primers in the conserved constant-segment region were used to synthesize first-strand cDNA for the TCR alpha and beta chains. To control for contamination, every cDNA library carried two barcodes: a SMART-Mk sample barcode plus Illumina barcodes. TruSeq adapter sequences along with Illumina sample barcodes were introduced in two successive PCR steps. The TCR alpha and beta cDNA libraries were sequenced on the Illumina HiSeq platform using custom primers. The authors' analysis ran thus. Raw reads were processed with MiGEC to extract unique molecular identifiers, and MiXCR was used to determine CDR3 positions. For each individual, recombination models were inferred using an EM algorithm with the repgenHMM and IGoR tools. Shared clonotype analysis was performed with the tcR package in R, normalizing sharing by the product of cloneset sizes. To study raw recombination free of thymic and clonal selection effects, out-of-frame nonproductive sequences were analyzed. TCRdb applied fastp at Q25 and MiXCR to the public reads, then kept only in-frame beta chains. Records with the same CDR3 protein are collapsed into one entry carrying the most frequent genes and DNA. For this entry, the V and J calls and clone size follow TCRdb and not the study's own pipeline. This sample is represented by 690,000 or so distinct CDR3 sequences; around 8.3% of them were singletons. The top ten constitute approximately 0.94% of the sample.

V and J lose 5 bases and 4 bases, and a span of 11 bases separates them. CDR1 and CDR2, looked up from the germline V gene, are MDHEN and SYDVKM. The CDR3, cysteine through phenylalanine, is 13 amino acids long. Only CDR3 DNA is held: 39 bases, read in frame from base 1. These data were also reused for a study on yellow fever vaccine responses in identical twins. The other study reports the following: The authors reported that the T cell response to vaccination in identical twins appeared partly convergent and partly personalized. The study precisely tracked vaccine-responding T cell clones in identical twins.

The receptor's source is a woman aged 18 to 35 in good health. Recombination linked TRBV28 to TRBJ2-5; confidence is insufficient to name the D gene. The sample comprised PBMCs. Read as DNA, the sequence is TGTGCCAGCAGTCCCAGTACGCGAGAGACCCAGTACTTC. Its product reads: CASSPSTRETQYF.